The source of this T cell receptor (beta chain) is a study of cytomegalovirus exposure and HLA in healthy donors. Germline V CDR1 and CDR2: SGHRS, YFSETQ. V trimming: 4 bases; J trimming: 7 bases; junction bases outside the gene matches: 8. CDR3 length: 15 amino acids. Study observations and caveats: The authors listed 180 or so TCR beta chains as cytomegalovirus-associated.

As for this clone: Its antigen remains unknown.

60 Vbeta and 13 Jbeta primers were used in PCR. Original data processing: It was a later analysis that counted tens of millions of unique TCR beta chains, of which some 9.9 million were shared. Only in-frame clones appear in the TCRdb table, and some are missing; sequencing was by immunoSEQ multiplex PCR. V, J and clone size reflect that table, while D and trimming were determined from the DNA. The top ten hold 0.24% of the sample, which has hundreds of thousands of clones, 85% seen once. This chain links TRBV5-1 with TRBJ2-1; 10 bases align to TRBD1. Sequenced input: PBMCs. This clonotype originated in a girl aged 2 to 9 in good health and CMV-seronegative. Here the CDR3 reads CASSNGDRGTNEQFF. The CDR3 region has the DNA TGCGCCAGCAGCAACGGGGACAGGGGAACAAATGAGCAGTTCTTC.